This T cell receptor (beta chain) was found in a study of beta chain features in type 1 diabetes. This clone was counted ten times or more. Its antigen is still unknown. CD4+ cells of the naive, central memory, regulatory and stem cell-like memory types were sorted via CD45RO/CCR7/CD25/CD127/CD95/CD27. Whole-study results and caveats: The study found moderately but significantly shorter TCRB CDR3s in all four CD4+ subsets of Type 1 diabetes patients. Comparison showed that naive, central memory and Treg TCRB repertoires appeared more similar among patients than among healthy donors.

The CDR3 is made up of 13 amino acids. V dropped 8 bases and J dropped 5 bases, with 13 bases sitting between them. CDR1 is LNHDA, CDR2 SQIVND, per germline (reference sequence). Every isolated RNA sample was fully reverse transcribed, so sequencing captured expressed TCRB transcripts. Regulatory, naive and central memory T cell samples averaged around 3.6 million reads. The assay was immunoSEQ multiplex PCR, and TCRdb's table has in-frame clones only and misses some. Among 150,000 to 180,000 clones listed, 8.1% were seen once. This TCR was sampled from a man younger than 30 in good health. The specimen was central memory CD4+ T cells from blood. The chain is built from TRBV19 and TRBJ1-5, with D perhaps TRBD1 (5 bases). The CDR3: CASQGRRDQPQHF. The DNA for the CDR3 is TGTGCCAGTCAGGGCAGGCGAGATCAGCCCCAGCATTTT.